This T cell receptor beta chain is from a study of vaccination and CD4 T cells after COVID-19. Whole-study context: A CEFX pool, an HIV-1 Nef pool, or else no peptide went into the control cultures.

As regards this clonotype: Its antigen is unidentified.

Oncomine TCR Beta short-read sequencing was applied to DNA from cultured CD4+ T cells. TCRdb re-called the PCR reads with MiXCR, one entry per CDR3 protein. Found here are about 7,100 distinct CDR3 sequences, roughly 67% of them singletons; the top ten hold about a fifth. Germline CDR1 reads LNHNV; CDR2 reads YYDKDF (reference sequence). The CDR3 contains 18 residues. Germline trimming cut 4 bases from V and 5 bases from J; bases unmatched to any gene: 18. The treatment was: roughly 10-day PBMC culture with coronavirus spike peptide pools or control peptides (ViraFEST assay). ViraFEST expanded antigen-specific T cells with peptide pools, then sequenced TCRs. Whole-study results and caveats: Spike mono-reactivity was found in 304 of the 307 vaccine-specific clones identified in convalescent patients.

The material sequenced was CD4+ T cells from blood, cultured in vitro. The sequence was obtained from a human donor who had recovered from COVID-19. V and J are TRBV15 and TRBJ2-5; 8 bases are shared with TRBD2. CDR3 nucleotides: TGTGCCACCAGCACCTGGACTAGCTCGCAGGGGAGTGGGGAGACCCAGTACTTC. Its translation: CATSTWTSSQGSGETQYF.